This passage covers 5 T cell receptor beta chains from one sample sequenced in a study of cytomegalovirus exposure and HLA in healthy donors. PCR used 60 Vbeta primers and 13 Jbeta primers. Repertoires were generated with immunoSEQ multiplex PCR, while TCRdb's copy carries only in-frame clones and drops some. Of around 150,000 clones in the sample, 75% to 85% are singletons; the top ten hold under 7.5%. Input material: PBMCs. These receptors all stem from a middle-aged man in good health and CMV-seropositive.

The V and J genes are TRBV11-2 and TRBJ2-6; D is unresolved. Germline V lookup: CDR1 SGHAT, CDR2 FQNNGV. The CDR3 totals 13 residues. Trimming removed 5 bases at V and 2 bases at J, with 4 bases between. CDR3 nucleotide sequence: TGTGCCAGCAGCCCAGCTGGGGCCAACGTCCTGACTTTC. Translated: CASSPAGANVLTF.

The chain joins TRBV5-1 to TRBJ1-1; 7 nucleotides match TRBD1. The CDR3 covers 14 residues. V was pared by 0 bases and J by 7 bases, with 6 bases of the junction left unmatched. Germline-derived CDR1 and CDR2 are SGHRS and YFSETQ. The CDR3 reads CASSLEQGNVEAFF. In nucleotides, the CDR3 is TGCGCCAGCAGCTTGGAACAGGGGAACGTTGAAGCTTTCTTT.

The gene calls are TRBV27 and TRBJ2-2; 7 bases are a match to TRBD1. V trimming: 10 bases; J trimming: 5 bases; junction bases outside the gene matches: 13. This CDR3 is 15 amino acids long. In germline, CDR1 is MNHEY, CDR2 SMNVEV (reference sequence). The CDR3 DNA follows: TGTGCCACCTCCCCGGGACAGTTTTCTACCGGGGAGCTGTTTTTT. Translation gives CATSPGQFSTGELFF.

This clone was counted once. The V and J genes are TRBV6-1 and TRBJ1-1; possibly TRBD1 for D (5 bases). The CDR3 runs to 18 residues. Germline V gene lookup returns CDR1 MNHNS and CDR2 SASEGT. Trimming shortened V by 2 bases and J by 0 bases, and 19 bases separated the two germline ends. CDR3 in amino acids: CASSESGVGFTMNTEAFF. In nucleotides, the CDR3 is TGTGCCAGCAGTGAATCGGGGGTCGGCTTTACTATGAACACTGAAGCTTTCTTT.

The chain employs TRBV4-3 and TRBJ1-3, with 7 bases fitting TRBD1. The CDR3 sequence is 12 residues long. CDR1 and CDR2 (germline): LGHNA, YSLEER. The CDR3 spells CGAGGSGNTIYF. The CDR3 DNA reads as TGCGGGGCAGGGGGCTCTGGAAACACCATATATTTT.